Each of the 15 T cell receptor beta chains below was sequenced from the same sample in a study of tumor-infiltrating lymphocytes in primary liver carcinoma. cDNA specific to TCR beta was made from 500 ng of total RNA, with a constant-region primer employed for priming. Sequencing libraries for TCR beta derived from three nested multiplex PCR rounds that used slightly modified ARM-PCR. Both of the initial two PCR rounds ran for about 11 cycles and employed TRBV1-TRBV30 forward primers alongside a C-beta reverse primer. TCRdb itself ran the multiplex PCR reads through MiXCR, one entry per CDR3 protein. Of approximately 24,000 distinct CDR3 sequences in the sample, nearly 80% were seen once. The source material, roughly 18-32 mg of unsorted bulk tissue, was used to co-extract RNA and DNA. The specimen was liver tumor tissue from sampling region 3. As for subset: tumor region T3, left-lateral pole. These receptors all stem from a man aged 40-55 years with primary liver carcinoma and hepatitis B virus infection.

Regarding this clonotype: The CDR3 end shows no conserved phenylalanine or tryptophan, and so a read error is likely. The J gene is TRBJ2-2, the V gene TRBV11-2; unclear D gene. CDR3 length: 15 residues. Germline CDR1 reads SGHAT; CDR2 reads FQNNGV. The CDR3 DNA reads TGTGCCAGCTGCTTTGCAGGATCGAACACCGGGGAGCTGTTTTGT. Its protein is CASCFAGSNTGELFC.

This chain links TRBV4-2 with TRBJ1-4; 10 nucleotides align to TRBD1. Germline CDR1 LGHNA, CDR2 YNFKEQ. The ends lost 0 bases at V and 0 bases at J; junction bases unmatched: 10. The CDR3 consists of 20 residues. CDR3 loop: CASSQEFLGQGFATNEKLFF. The CDR3 DNA sequence: TGTGCCAGCAGCCAAGAGTTTCTGGGACAGGGGTTTGCAACTAATGAAAAACTGTTTTTT.

As for this clonotype: Compared with germline, one end of the junction differs, possibly owing to a read error. The V and J genes are TRBV14 and TRBJ2-7; TRBD2 might be the D (7 bases). This CDR3 region has 14 residues. The V gene's germline CDR1 is SGHDN and CDR2 FVKESK. The CDR3: CVSSQARGGYEQYF. CDR3 sequence (DNA): TGTGTCAGCAGCCAAGCGAGGGGGGGCTACGAGCAGTACTTC.

As for this clonotype: Mismatch with germline at one junction end may stem from a read error. This chain links TRBV28 with TRBJ1-1; TRBD1 matches at 8 bases. The CDR3 spans 15 residues. Germline values: CDR1 MDHEN, CDR2 SYDVKM. DNA for the CDR3: TGTACCAGCAGCGACCCCAGGGGGCTCAACACTGAAGCTTTCTTT. This gives the protein CTSSDPRGLNTEAFF.

As regards this clonotype: Compared with germline, one end of the junction differs, possibly owing to a read error. V gene TRBV6-2 or TRBV6-3 combines with J gene TRBJ2-1; D possibly corresponds to TRBD1 (6 bases). There are 13 residues in the CDR3. Germline CDR1 reads MNHEY; CDR2 reads SVGEGT. CDR3 nucleotides: TGTGCCAGCAGGGCTACAGGGTACAGTGAGCAGTTCTTC. This translates into CASRATGYSEQFF.

On this clonotype: At one end the junction does not follow the germline gene, possibly because of a read error. The gene calls are TRBV11-2 and TRBJ2-5, with D perhaps being TRBD1 or TRBD2 (5 bases each). The CDR3 is 16 residues long. In germline, CDR1 is SGHAT, CDR2 FQNNGV. The CDR3 DNA is TGTGCCGGCAGCCGAACTCCAGGCGAGGGGAAAGAGGCCCAGTACTTC. Its protein product is CAGSRTPGEGKEAQYF. The entire variable domain, with the rest obtained from reference TRBV11-2 and TRBJ2-5, is as follows: EAGVAQSPRYKIIEKRQSVAFWCNPISGHATLYWYQQILGQGPKLLIQFQNNGVVDDSQLPKDRFSAERLKGVDSTLKIQPAKLEDSAVYLCAGSRTPGEGKEAQYFGPGTRLLVL.

The V gene is TRBV6-5, the J gene TRBJ2-3, with TRBD2 identical over 7 bases. J was trimmed by 3 bases and V by 8 bases; bases with no gene match: 17. The CDR3 runs 17 residues. Germline CDR1 is MNHEY and CDR2 is SVGAGI. This CDR3 reads CASHEKDGRNETDTQYF. CDR3 DNA sequence: TGTGCCAGCCACGAAAAGGACGGGAGGAATGAGACAGATACGCAGTATTTT.

Of note for this clonotype: Because the CDR3 is missing its conserved closing phenylalanine or tryptophan, this is likely a read error. V and J are TRBV12-3 or TRBV12-4 and TRBJ2-4, with D maybe TRBD1 (5 bases). This CDR3 spans 18 amino acids. Trimming took 2 bases from V and 6 from J, leaving 23 bases between them. CDR3 DNA: TGTGCCAGCAGTTTATGGGGTGGGGCGGACATAACCAGAAACATTCAGTACTAC. As protein: CASSLWGGADITRNIQYY.

This clonotype was counted many times. Germline and junction disagree at one end, which may indicate a read error. J is TRBJ1-2 and V is TRBV29-1; D uncertain. Germline values: CDR1 SQVTM, CDR2 ANQGSEA. This CDR3 comprises 14 residues. CDR3 region: CSAEDPPPSYSYTF. DNA for the CDR3: TGCAGCGCTGAAGATCCTCCACCGTCCTATAGCTACACCTTC.

Concerning this clonotype itself: At one of its ends the junction is not consistent with the germline gene, which may arise from a read error. V gene TRBV4-3 combines with J gene TRBJ2-1; 9 bases are a match to TRBD2. CDR1 and CDR2 from the germline V gene are LGHNA and YSLEER. The CDR3 contains 17 residues. DNA of the CDR3: TGCCCCAGTAGCCAAGATCTCGGTAGCGGGAGTGCTAATGAGCAGTTCTTC. Its translation is CPSSQDLGSGSANEQFF.

This clonotype was recorded once. At one of its ends the junction is not consistent with the germline gene, which may arise from a read error. V is TRBV6-5 and J is TRBJ2-6; D could derive from TRBD1 or TRBD2 (6 bases each). This CDR3 has 13 residues. Germline V lookup: CDR1 MNHEY, CDR2 SVGAGI. CDR3 in DNA: TGTGCCAGCACCGAGTGGGGGGCCAGTGTCCTGGCTTTC. Its translation: CASTEWGASVLAF.

Notes on this clonotype: At one end, the junction sequence differs from germline, possibly due to a read error. The chain combines TRBV6-5 with TRBJ2-2; 9 nucleotides align to TRBD2. From germline, CDR1 is MNHEY and CDR2 SVGAGI. This CDR3 is built from 15 residues. CDR3 residues: CASEGTSRSLGELLF. The CDR3 coding sequence is TGTGCCAGCGAGGGGACTAGCAGGAGTCTTGGGGAGCTGTTATTT.

Turning to this clonotype: A read error may account for a junction end that differs from germline. V usage is TRBV12-3 or TRBV12-4 and J usage is TRBJ1-6; no clear D. This CDR3 spans 12 amino acids. CDR3 nucleotide sequence: TGTGCCAGTAGTTTAAAGATTTCACCCCTCCACTTC. It yields the protein CASSLKISPLHF.

Concerning this clonotype itself: Germline is not matched at one junction end, which may reflect a read error. This chain uses TRBV4-1 with TRBJ2-1, with D hard to call. CDR1 is MGHRA, CDR2 YSYEKL, per germline. The CDR3 is 15 residues long. CDR3 protein: CTSNPLGNNNNEQFF. The CDR3 DNA is TGCACCAGCAACCCGCTCGGCAACAACAACAATGAGCAGTTCTTC.

This clonotype was detected a few times. The CDR3 end shows no conserved phenylalanine or tryptophan, and so a read error is likely. This chain links TRBV7-3 with TRBJ2-7; D gene ambiguous. Germline V gives CDR1 SGHTA, CDR2 FQGTGA. This CDR3 is 13 amino acids long. V was pared by 4 bases and J by 3 bases, with 10 bases between. As DNA, the CDR3 is TGTGCCAGCAGCTCCCTGGCCGGCTACGAGCAGTACTCC. Translated, it gives CASSSLAGYEQYS.